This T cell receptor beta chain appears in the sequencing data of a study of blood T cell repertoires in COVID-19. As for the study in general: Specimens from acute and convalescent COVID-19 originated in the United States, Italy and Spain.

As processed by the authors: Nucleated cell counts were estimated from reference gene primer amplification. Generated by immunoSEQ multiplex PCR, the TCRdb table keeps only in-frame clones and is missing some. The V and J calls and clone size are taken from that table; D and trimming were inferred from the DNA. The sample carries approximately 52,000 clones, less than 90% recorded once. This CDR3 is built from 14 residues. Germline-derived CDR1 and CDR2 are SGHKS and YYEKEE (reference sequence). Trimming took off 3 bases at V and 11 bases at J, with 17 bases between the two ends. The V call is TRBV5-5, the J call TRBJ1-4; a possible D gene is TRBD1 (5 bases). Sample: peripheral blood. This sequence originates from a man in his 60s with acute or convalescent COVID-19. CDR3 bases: TGTGCCAGCAGCTCCGGGACTGACTTTCTGAAACTGTTTTTT. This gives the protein CASSSGTDFLKLFF.